The 31 T cell receptor beta chains reported below all come from one sample, sequenced in a study of Ad26.COV2.S vaccination and SARS-CoV-2 variants. The sample's treatment: roughly 19 received Ad26.COV2.S at low or high dose, single or two shots; several received placebo; per-sample allocation not given. Vaccine and placebo recipients were sampled on day 63 after the first injection. TCRdb's table, derived via immunoSEQ multiplex PCR, lists solely in-frame clones and lacks some. The sample contains around 300,000 clones, about 87% of which appear only once. The specimen was peripheral blood, collected in a trial of Ad26.COV2.S vaccine versus placebo. The receptor source for this set is a person between 18 and 59 years old who received the Ad26.COV2.S COVID-19 vaccine or a placebo.

A word on this clone: The junction does not match germline at one end; this may be a read error. The gene calls are TRBV6-4 and TRBJ1-3; D remains ambiguous. The CDR3 sequence is 13 residues long. Per germline, CDR1 MRHNA and CDR2 SNTAGT. CDR3 amino acids: CASSVFPGWWRDF. DNA of the CDR3: TGTGCCAGCAGTGTTTTTCCCGGTTGGTGGAGGGATTTT.

This chain connects TRBV3-1 (or the pseudogene TRBV3-2) to TRBJ2-5; 9 bases are shared with TRBD2. V trimming: 4 bases; J trimming: 2 bases; junction bases outside the gene matches: 8. This CDR3 is 16 amino acids long. Germline V gives CDR1 LGHDT, CDR2 YNNKEL (reference sequence). Here the CDR3 DNA reads TGTGCCAGCAGCCGCTCCCTAGCGGGGCGACAAGAGACCCAGTACTTC. The encoded protein is CASSRSLAGRQETQYF.

J is TRBJ2-1 and V is TRBV19; D may be TRBD2 (6 bases). CDR3 size: 17 residues. Germline assignment: CDR1 LNHDA and CDR2 SQIVND (reference sequence). The germline V and J ends were trimmed by 0 bases and 6 bases, with 18 bases remaining between them. CDR3 DNA sequence: TGTGCCAGTAGTATAGATATCTACGGGAGTAGTATCAATGAGCAGTTCTTC. It yields the protein CASSIDIYGSSINEQFF. The full variable domain, rest sourced from reference TRBV19 and TRBJ2-1, is DGGITQSPKYLFRKEGQNVTLSCEQNLNHDAMYWYRQDPGQGLRLIYYSQIVNDFQKGDIAEGYSVSREKKESFPLTVTSAQKNPTAFYLCASSIDIYGSSINEQFFGPGTRLTVL.

This clone was seen a single time. The J gene is TRBJ2-7, the V gene TRBV30; perhaps TRBD2 as D (5 bases). The V end lost 3 bases, the J end lost 1 base, and 13 bases lay between the germline ends. The CDR3 contains 14 residues. Germline lookup yields CDR1 GTSNPN and CDR2 SVGIG (reference sequence). In DNA, the CDR3 is TGTGCCTGGAGGAGGACTCAGACTTCCTACGAGCAGTACTTC. It yields the protein CAWRRTQTSYEQYF.

The V and J genes are TRBV11-1 and TRBJ2-7; 7 bases are shared with TRBD2. Unmatched junction bases numbered 5, after V lost 0 bases and J lost 0 bases. The germline CDR1 and CDR2 sequences are SGHAT and FQDESV (reference sequence). This CDR3 is built from 16 residues. The CDR3 loop is CASSLAGGFSSYEQYF. For the CDR3, the DNA is TGTGCCAGCAGCTTAGCGGGGGGGTTCAGCTCCTACGAGCAGTACTTC.

V is TRBV30 and J is TRBJ2-7; 10 nucleotides align to TRBD2. CDR1 and CDR2 (germline): GTSNPN, SVGIG (reference sequence). V was clipped by 3 bases and J by 3 bases; unmatched bases: 11. This CDR3 contains 16 residues. This chain's CDR3 is CAWSPDIAGGLYEQYF. CDR3 nucleotide sequence: TGTGCCTGGAGCCCGGACATAGCGGGAGGCCTCTACGAGCAGTACTTC. The full variable domain, completed using reference TRBV30 and TRBJ2-7, is SQTIHQWPATLVQPVGSPLSLECTVEGTSNPNLYWYRQAAGRGLQLLFYSVGIGQISSEVPQNLSASRPQDRQFILSSKKLLLSDSGFYLCAWSPDIAGGLYEQYFGPGTRLTVT.

The chain couples TRBV6-2 or TRBV6-3 to TRBJ2-1, with D perhaps being TRBD1 or TRBD2 (6 bases each). In germline, CDR1 is MNHEY, CDR2 SVGEGT. The CDR3 is 15 amino acids. Trimming pared 3 bases from V and 9 bases from J, leaving 18 bases between. Here the CDR3 reads CASSYPEGGGAEQFF. The CDR3, as DNA: TGTGCCAGCAGTTATCCTGAGGGGGGCGGGGCTGAGCAGTTCTTC.

CDR3 DNA sequence: TGTGCCAGCAGTCGCACAGGGTACCACGAGCAGTACTTC. Translation: CASSRTGYHEQYF. The J gene is TRBJ2-7, the V gene TRBV6-5; tentative D call: TRBD1 (6 bases). V was trimmed by 5 bases and J by 5 bases, leaving 13 bases between them. Germline V CDR1 and CDR2: MNHEY, SVGAGI. CDR3 length equals 13 residues.

The V gene is TRBV7-2, the J gene TRBJ2-3; unclear D gene. CDR3 length equals 16 residues. Germline V lookup: CDR1 SGHTA, CDR2 FQGNSA. The V gene lost 0 bases and the J gene lost 0 bases, with 10 bases spanning the gap. CDR3 residues: CASSLASGGSTDTQYF. DNA of the CDR3: TGTGCCAGCAGCTTAGCGTCTGGCGGTAGCACAGATACGCAGTATTTT.

The chain has TRBV2 and TRBJ1-3; D is uncertain. Germline CDR1 and CDR2: SNHLY and FYNNEI. The CDR3 extends over 13 amino acids. The ends were cut back, 3 bases at V and 8 bases at J, with 11 bases in the middle. CDR3 sequence reads: CASSETRADTIYF. CDR3 nucleotides: TGTGCCAGCAGTGAGACTCGGGCGGACACCATATATTTT.

The chain uses TRBV3-1 (or the pseudogene TRBV3-2) and TRBJ1-3, with 10 bases aligning to TRBD1. From germline, CDR1 is LGHDT and CDR2 YNNKEL (reference sequence). The CDR3 contains 16 residues. After removal of 6 bases from V and 3 bases from J, the junction contained 8 bases not matched to a gene. In DNA form, the CDR3 reads TGTGCCAGCAGACCTCGGGACAGGGGATATGGAAACACCATATATTTT. Translated: CASRPRDRGYGNTIYF.

The chain couples TRBV7-9 to TRBJ2-7; 8 positions match TRBD2. This CDR3 contains 14 residues. CDR1 and CDR2 from the germline V gene are SEHNR and FQNEAQ (reference sequence). The V gene end was trimmed by 3 bases and the J gene end by 2 bases; junction bases not matched to a gene: 3. The CDR3 here is CASSFGLAPYEQYF. The CDR3 DNA is TGTGCCAGCAGCTTCGGACTAGCCCCCTACGAGCAGTACTTC.

This rearrangement joins TRBV4-1 to TRBJ1-3; D remains unclear. Trimming removed 0 bases from V and 3 bases from J, with 9 bases in between. The CDR3 runs to 15 residues. CDR1 MGHRA and CDR2 YSYEKL come from the germline V gene. The CDR3 is CASSQDLRGGNTIYF. The CDR3 DNA sequence: TGCGCCAGCAGCCAAGATTTAAGAGGTGGAAACACCATATATTTT.

The table lists this clone with a few counts. The genes are TRBV29-1 and TRBJ2-7; D might be TRBD1 (6 bases). The CDR3 runs 13 residues. The germline V gene has CDR1 SQVTM and CDR2 ANQGSEA. V was clipped by 6 bases and J by 2 bases, with 14 bases between them. CDR3 nucleotides: TGCAGCGTCCCGCACAGGACAGCCTACGAGCAGTACTTC. Protein product: CSVPHRTAYEQYF.

The genes are TRBV6-6 and TRBJ2-7; 8 nucleotides agree with TRBD1. Germline V gives CDR1 MNHNY, CDR2 SVGAGI (reference sequence). V was pared by 6 bases and J by 0 bases, with 4 bases of the junction left unmatched. This CDR3 is built from 14 residues. The DNA of the CDR3 is TGTGCCAGCAGAGGACAGGGCAGCTCCTACGAGCAGTACTTC. Protein product: CASRGQGSSYEQYF.

Here the CDR3 reads CASSLPSPAEAFF. The CDR3 nucleotides are TGTGCCAGCAGCTTGCCGAGCCCCGCTGAAGCTTTCTTT. The V call is TRBV5-6, the J call TRBJ1-1; no firm D call. V dropped 1 base and J dropped 6 bases, with 10 bases sitting between them. The germline gives CDR1 SGHDT, CDR2 YYEEEE. CDR3 size: 13 residues.

This chain links TRBV28 with TRBJ1-5; 8 bases are a match to TRBD1. Germline loops: CDR1 MDHEN, CDR2 SYDVKM. V lost 6 bases, J lost 3 bases, and 7 bases stayed unmatched. CDR3 length: 15 amino acids. CDR3 amino acids: CASRVQGVDNQPQHF. CDR3 coding DNA: TGTGCCAGCAGGGTACAGGGGGTTGACAATCAGCCCCAGCATTTT.

The chain joins TRBV6-5 to TRBJ2-7, with 7 bases identical to TRBD1. This CDR3 spans 14 amino acids. Trimming cost V 4 bases and J 5 bases; bases outside gene matches: 8. The germline CDR1 and CDR2 sequences are MNHEY and SVGAGI. The CDR3 DNA reads as TGTGCCAGCAGTTTTCGGGACAGTCCCAACGAGCAGTACTTC. Translating gives CASSFRDSPNEQYF.

CDR3 sequence reads: CAGGRGNSPLHF. As DNA, the CDR3 is TGTGCCGGGGGGAGGGGGAATTCACCCCTCCACTTT. V is TRBV30 and J is TRBJ1-6, with a tentative D call TRBD1 (6 bases). Germline-derived CDR1 and CDR2 are GTSNPN and SVGIG (reference sequence). The CDR3 is made up of 12 amino acids. V was trimmed by 8 bases and J by 7 bases, leaving 12 bases between them.

The V and J genes are TRBV6-2 or TRBV6-3 and TRBJ2-5; no definite D call. V dropped 4 bases and J dropped 5 bases, with 2 bases sitting between them. Per the germline V gene, CDR1 is MNHEY and CDR2 is SVGEGT. The CDR3 has 10 residues. CDR3 in amino acids: CASSLETQYF. For the CDR3, the DNA is TGTGCCAGCAGTTTGGAGACCCAGTACTTC.

This rearrangement joins TRBV5-1 to TRBJ1-5, with 8 bases identical to TRBD1. Germline V CDR1 and CDR2: SGHRS, YFSETQ. This CDR3 spans 16 amino acids. Trimming at V came to 4 bases and at J to 2 bases, leaving 8 bases not matched to a gene. Written as DNA, the CDR3 is TGCGCCAGCAGCCTAGGCCAGACAGGGGGCAATCAGCCCCAGCATTTT. It yields the protein CASSLGQTGGNQPQHF.

The chain couples TRBV2 to TRBJ2-1; no definite D call. The CDR3 consists of 10 residues. V shed 3 bases and J shed 13 bases, with 7 bases lying between them. Germline CDR1 is SNHLY and CDR2 is FYNNEI. The CDR3 is CASSEEPQFF. The CDR3 DNA is TGTGCCAGCAGTGAGGAGCCCCAGTTCTTC.

The gene calls are TRBV5-1 and TRBJ2-5; D unresolved. The length of the CDR3 is 11 residues. CDR1 SGHRS and CDR2 YFSETQ come from the germline V gene. Trimming took off 5 bases at V and 0 bases at J, with 2 bases between the two ends. The DNA of the CDR3 is TGCGCCAGCAGAGACCAAGAGACCCAGTACTTC. This codes for CASRDQETQYF. Full variable domain (missing parts from reference TRBV5-1 and TRBJ2-5): KAGVTQTPRYLIKTRGQQVTLSCSPISGHRSVSWYQQTPGQGLQFLFEYFSETQRNKGNFPGRFSGRQFSNSRSEMNVSTLELGDSALYLCASRDQETQYFGPGTRLLVL.

The V and J genes are TRBV5-1 and TRBJ2-3, with 7 nucleotides matching TRBD2. This CDR3 has 16 amino acids. The V segment lost 0 bases and the J segment 1 base; nucleotides outside the gene matches: 5. Germline CDR1 and CDR2: SGHRS and YFSETQ. The CDR3 region is CASSLGFLAGTDTQYF. The CDR3 DNA is TGCGCCAGCAGCTTGGGGTTTCTAGCGGGCACAGATACGCAGTATTTT.

A remark on this clone: In the same sample, other DNA sequences code for this CDR3. This chain joins TRBV4-1 and TRBJ1-6; no clear D. There are 15 residues in the CDR3. Trimming cost V 0 bases and J 8 bases, with 11 bases left between them. Germline-derived CDR1 and CDR2 are MGHRA and YSYEKL. CDR3 sequence: CASSQDPGGYSPLHF. DNA for the CDR3: TGCGCCAGCAGCCAAGATCCAGGAGGCTATTCACCCCTCCACTTT.

The gene calls are TRBV6-5 and TRBJ2-1, with D tentatively TRBD1 (6 bases). Trimming shortened V by 8 bases and J by 4 bases, and 12 bases separated the two germline ends. CDR1 and CDR2 from the germline V gene are MNHEY and SVGAGI. The CDR3 runs to 13 residues. CDR3 coding DNA: TGTGCCAGCCTATGGACAGTTTACAATGAGCAGTTCTTC. Its protein is CASLWTVYNEQFF.

This sequence joins TRBV2 and TRBJ2-1; 12 bases are shared with TRBD2. The CDR3 contains 14 residues. Germline CDR1 SNHLY, CDR2 FYNNEI. Trimming removed 8 bases from V and 10 bases from J; junction bases left unmatched: 9. The CDR3 is CASQETSGSGEQFF. CDR3 DNA sequence: TGTGCCAGCCAAGAGACTAGCGGGAGCGGAGAGCAGTTCTTC.

The rearrangement joins TRBV24-1 to TRBJ1-5, with a weak D call TRBD1 (5 bases). CDR1 is KGHDR, CDR2 SFDVKD, per germline. The CDR3 contains 13 residues. V gave up 6 bases and J gave up 4 bases, with 9 bases separating them. This CDR3 is CATSRGQNQPQHF. The DNA for the CDR3 is TGTGCCACCAGTCGGGGCCAAAATCAGCCCCAGCATTTT.

This clone has just one count. The chain has TRBV28 and TRBJ2-4; TRBD1 is a possible D gene (6 bases). The CDR3 contains 18 residues. Trimming shortened V by 6 bases and J by 1 base, and 22 bases separated the two germline ends. Germline assignment: CDR1 MDHEN and CDR2 SYDVKM. The CDR3: CASRGAQGLGSAKNIQYF. CDR3 in DNA: TGTGCCAGCAGGGGGGCTCAGGGCCTTGGTTCGGCCAAAAACATTCAGTACTTC.

The rearrangement links TRBV6-1 to TRBJ2-1, with 9 bases fitting TRBD2. With 3 bases clipped from V and 9 bases from J, the junction kept 15 bases outside the gene matches. CDR1 is MNHNS, CDR2 SASEGT, per germline. This CDR3 is built from 17 residues. The chain's CDR3 is CASSDYRLAGSHAEQFF. Here the CDR3 DNA reads TGTGCCAGCAGTGACTATCGTCTAGCGGGATCACACGCTGAGCAGTTCTTC.

The CDR3 region is CATSRRHFSNQPQHF. The CDR3 DNA sequence: TGTGCCACCAGTCGACGACACTTTAGCAATCAGCCCCAGCATTTT. The chain carries TRBV15 and TRBJ1-5; no reliable D call. Trimming took 6 bases from V and 0 from J, leaving 12 bases between them. This CDR3 contains 15 residues. The germline V gene has CDR1 LNHNV and CDR2 YYDKDF (reference sequence). The full variable domain, in which reference TRBV15 and TRBJ1-5 provide the parts outside the CDR3, is DAMVIQNPRYQVTQFGKPVTLSCSQTLNHNVMYWYQQKSSQAPKLLFHYYDKDFNNEADTPDNFQSRRPNTSFCFLDIRSPGLGDTAMYLCATSRRHFSNQPQHFGDGTRLSIL.